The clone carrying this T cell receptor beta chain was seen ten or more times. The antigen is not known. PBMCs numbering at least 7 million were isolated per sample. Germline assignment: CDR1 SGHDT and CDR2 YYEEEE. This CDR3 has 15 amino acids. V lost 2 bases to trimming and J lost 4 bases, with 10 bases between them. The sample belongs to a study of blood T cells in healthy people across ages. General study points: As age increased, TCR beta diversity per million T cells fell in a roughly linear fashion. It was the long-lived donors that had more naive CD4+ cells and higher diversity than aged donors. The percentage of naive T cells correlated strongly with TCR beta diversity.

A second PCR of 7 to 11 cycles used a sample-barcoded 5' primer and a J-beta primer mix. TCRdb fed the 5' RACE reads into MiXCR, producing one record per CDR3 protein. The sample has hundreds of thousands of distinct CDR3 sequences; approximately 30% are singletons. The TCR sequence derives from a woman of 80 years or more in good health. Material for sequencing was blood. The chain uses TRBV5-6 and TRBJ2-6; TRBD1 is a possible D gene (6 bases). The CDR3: CASSLGGTGANVLTF. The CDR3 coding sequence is TGTGCCAGCAGCTTAGGGGGTACAGGGGCCAACGTCCTGACTTTC.